This TCR beta chain derives from a study of blood T cells in healthy people across ages. Findings of the study overall: Age showed a roughly linear inverse relationship with TCR beta diversity per million T cells. Versus aged donors, long-lived donors had higher diversity and more naive CD4+ cells.

With regard to this clonotype: Its antigen is as yet unknown.

Unmatched junction bases numbered 7, after V lost 5 bases and J lost 6 bases. This CDR3 comprises 14 residues. Germline V CDR1 and CDR2: MNHEY, SMNVEV (reference sequence). Through a sample-barcoded 5' primer and a J-beta primer mix, a second PCR was run for 7 to 11 cycles. Every single cDNA molecule received a tag from a template-switch adaptor with 12 random nucleotides. TCRdb re-called the 5' RACE reads through MiXCR, storing one row per CDR3 protein. Among about 900,000 distinct CDR3 sequences listed, less than 80% were seen once. Ten milliliters of peripheral blood were drawn from each donor. The sequence came from a man aged 25-45 years in good health. The chain combines TRBV27 with TRBJ2-7; 10 nucleotides align to TRBD2. The sequencing input was blood. The CDR3 sequence: CASSTTAGGREQYF. Written as DNA, the CDR3 is TGTGCCAGCAGTACAACAGCGGGGGGGCGCGAGCAGTACTTC.